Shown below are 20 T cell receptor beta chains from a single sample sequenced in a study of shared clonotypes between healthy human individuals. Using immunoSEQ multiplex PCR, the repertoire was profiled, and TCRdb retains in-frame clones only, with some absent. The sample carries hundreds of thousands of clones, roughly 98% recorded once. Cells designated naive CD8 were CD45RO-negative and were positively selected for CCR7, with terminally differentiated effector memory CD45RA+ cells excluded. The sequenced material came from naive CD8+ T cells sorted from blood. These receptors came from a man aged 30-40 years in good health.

CDR3 residues: CASSPLNTGTGPYEQYF. The CDR3 nucleotides are TGTGCCAGCTCACCACTCAATACCGGGACAGGCCCTTACGAGCAGTACTTC. This chain connects TRBV18 to TRBJ2-7; 8 bases line up with TRBD1. The ends lost 1 base at V and 4 bases at J; junction bases unmatched: 12. The CDR3 is 17 residues long. CDR1 is KGHSH, CDR2 LQKENI, per germline.

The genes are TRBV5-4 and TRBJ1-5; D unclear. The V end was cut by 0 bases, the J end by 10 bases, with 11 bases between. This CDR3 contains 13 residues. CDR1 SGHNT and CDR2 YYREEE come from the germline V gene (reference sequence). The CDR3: CASSLVVGGPQHF. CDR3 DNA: TGTGCCAGCAGCTTGGTAGTGGGTGGACCCCAGCATTTT. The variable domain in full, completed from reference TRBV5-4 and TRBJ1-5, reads ETGVTQSPTHLIKTRGQQVTLRCSSQSGHNTVSWYQQALGQGPQFIFQYYREEENGRGNFPPRFSGLQFPNYSSELNVNALELDDSALYLCASSLVVGGPQHFGDGTRLSIL.

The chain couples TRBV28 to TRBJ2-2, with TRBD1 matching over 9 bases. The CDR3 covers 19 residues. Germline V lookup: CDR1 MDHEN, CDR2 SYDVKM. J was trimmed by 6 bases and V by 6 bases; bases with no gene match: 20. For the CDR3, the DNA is TGTGCCAGCAGCCATCCGAATGAGGGGGACAGGGAGGGTCCCGGGGAGCTGTTTTTT. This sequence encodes CASSHPNEGDREGPGELFF.

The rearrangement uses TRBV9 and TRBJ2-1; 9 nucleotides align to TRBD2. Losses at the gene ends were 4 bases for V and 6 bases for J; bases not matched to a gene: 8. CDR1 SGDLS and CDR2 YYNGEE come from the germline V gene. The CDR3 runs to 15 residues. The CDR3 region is CASSSGLASLNEQFF. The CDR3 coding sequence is TGTGCCAGCAGCTCCGGACTAGCGTCCCTCAATGAGCAGTTCTTC.

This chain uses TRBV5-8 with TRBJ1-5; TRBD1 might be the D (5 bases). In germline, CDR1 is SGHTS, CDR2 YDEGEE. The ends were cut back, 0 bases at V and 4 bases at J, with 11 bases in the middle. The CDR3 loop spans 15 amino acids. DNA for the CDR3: TGTGCCAGCAGCTTGGACGGACATCGGAATCAGCCCCAGCATTTT. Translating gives CASSLDGHRNQPQHF.

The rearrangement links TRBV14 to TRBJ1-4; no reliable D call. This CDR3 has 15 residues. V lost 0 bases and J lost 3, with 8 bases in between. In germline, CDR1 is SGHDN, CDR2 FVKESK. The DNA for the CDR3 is TGTGCCAGCAGCCAAGATGGCGGGGCTAATGAAAAACTGTTTTTT. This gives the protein CASSQDGGANEKLFF.

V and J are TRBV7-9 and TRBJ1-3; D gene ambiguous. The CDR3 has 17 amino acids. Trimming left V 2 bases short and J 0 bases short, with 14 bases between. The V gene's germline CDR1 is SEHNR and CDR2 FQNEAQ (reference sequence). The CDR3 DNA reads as TGTGCCAGCAGCTTACCCCCTACGGCCCACTCTGGAAACACCATATATTTT. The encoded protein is CASSLPPTAHSGNTIYF.

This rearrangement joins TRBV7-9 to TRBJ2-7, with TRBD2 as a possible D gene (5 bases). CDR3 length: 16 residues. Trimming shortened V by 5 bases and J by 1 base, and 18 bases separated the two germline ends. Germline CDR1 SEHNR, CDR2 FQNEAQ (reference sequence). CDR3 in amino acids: CASSPPRLGVSYEQYF. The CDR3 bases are TGTGCCAGCAGCCCTCCTAGACTGGGAGTTTCCTACGAGCAGTACTTC.

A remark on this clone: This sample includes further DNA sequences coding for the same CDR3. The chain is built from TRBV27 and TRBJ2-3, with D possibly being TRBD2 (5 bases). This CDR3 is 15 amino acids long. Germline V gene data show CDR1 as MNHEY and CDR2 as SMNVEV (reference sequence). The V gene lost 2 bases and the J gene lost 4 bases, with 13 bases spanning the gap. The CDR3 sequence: CASSLGGSGADTQYF. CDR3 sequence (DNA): TGTGCCAGCAGTTTAGGTGGGAGTGGCGCAGATACGCAGTATTTT.

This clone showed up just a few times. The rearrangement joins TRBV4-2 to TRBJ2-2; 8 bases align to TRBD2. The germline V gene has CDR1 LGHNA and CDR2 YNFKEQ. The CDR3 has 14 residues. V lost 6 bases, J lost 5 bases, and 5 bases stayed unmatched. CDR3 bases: TGTGCCAGCAGACCGGGACTAGGAACCGGGGAGCTGTTTTTT. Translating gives CASRPGLGTGELFF.

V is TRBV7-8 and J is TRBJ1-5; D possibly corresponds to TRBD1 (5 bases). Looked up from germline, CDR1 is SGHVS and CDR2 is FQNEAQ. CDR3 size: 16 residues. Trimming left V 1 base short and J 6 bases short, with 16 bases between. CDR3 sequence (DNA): TGTGCCAGCAGCTTAGAGCAGGGCAAAGAGGGTCAGCCCCAGCATTTT. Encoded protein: CASSLEQGKEGQPQHF.

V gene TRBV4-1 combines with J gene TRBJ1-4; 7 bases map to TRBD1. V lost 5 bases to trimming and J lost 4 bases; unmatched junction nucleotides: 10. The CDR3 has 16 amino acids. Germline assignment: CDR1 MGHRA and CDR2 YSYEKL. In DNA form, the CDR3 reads TGCGCCAGCAGCATGGAGGGGGCGCATCATAATGAAAAACTGTTTTTT. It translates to CASSMEGAHHNEKLFF.

The CDR3 sequence: CASSPASDYSYEQYF. CDR3 nucleotides: TGCGCCAGCAGCCCTGCTAGTGACTACTCCTACGAGCAGTACTTC. The gene calls are TRBV5-1 and TRBJ2-7; a possible D gene is TRBD2 (5 bases). There are 15 residues in the CDR3. V gave up 4 bases and J gave up 0 bases, with 14 bases separating them. Germline V gene sequence: CDR1 SGHRS, CDR2 YFSETQ.

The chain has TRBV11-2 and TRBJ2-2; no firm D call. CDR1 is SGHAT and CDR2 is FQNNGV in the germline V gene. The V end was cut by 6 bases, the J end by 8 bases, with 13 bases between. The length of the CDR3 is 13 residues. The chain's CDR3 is CASRDLSAGELFF. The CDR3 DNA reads TGTGCCAGCAGGGATCTCTCGGCTGGGGAGCTGTTTTTT.

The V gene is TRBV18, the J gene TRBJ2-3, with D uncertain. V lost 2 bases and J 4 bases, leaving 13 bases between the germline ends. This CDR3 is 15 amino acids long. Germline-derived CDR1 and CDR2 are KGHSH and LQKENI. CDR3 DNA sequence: TGTGCCAGCTCACCAGGGGAAGCCAAACCAGATACGCAGTATTTT. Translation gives CASSPGEAKPDTQYF.

For the CDR3, the DNA is TGCGCCAGCAGCTTAAGTAGCGTAGACACCGGGGAGCTGTTTTTT. As protein: CASSLSSVDTGELFF. V usage is TRBV5-1 and J usage is TRBJ2-2; the D gene is possibly TRBD2 (5 bases). CDR3 length equals 15 residues. Germline values: CDR1 SGHRS, CDR2 YFSETQ. Between the trimmed V and J ends, which lost 2 bases and 3 bases, there was a span of 11 bases.

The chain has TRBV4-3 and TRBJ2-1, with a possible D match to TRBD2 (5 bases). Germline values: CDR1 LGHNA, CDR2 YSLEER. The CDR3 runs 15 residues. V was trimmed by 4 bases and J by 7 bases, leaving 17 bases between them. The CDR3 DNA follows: TGCGCCAGCAGCCGCGTGTCCGGGGAGACGAATGAGCAGTTCTTC. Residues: CASSRVSGETNEQFF.

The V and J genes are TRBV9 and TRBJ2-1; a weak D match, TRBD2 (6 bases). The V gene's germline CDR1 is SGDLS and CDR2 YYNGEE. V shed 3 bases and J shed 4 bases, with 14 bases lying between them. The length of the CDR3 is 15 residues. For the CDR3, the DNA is TGTGCCAGCAGCGCTCCTGCGGGGTCTTACAATGAGCAGTTCTTC. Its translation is CASSAPAGSYNEQFF.

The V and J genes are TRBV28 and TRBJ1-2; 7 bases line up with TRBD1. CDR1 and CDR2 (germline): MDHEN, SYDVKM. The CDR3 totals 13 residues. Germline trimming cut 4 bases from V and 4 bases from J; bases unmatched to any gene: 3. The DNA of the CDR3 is TGTGCCAGCAGTTCGACAGGGTTCTATGGCTACACCTTC. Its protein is CASSSTGFYGYTF.

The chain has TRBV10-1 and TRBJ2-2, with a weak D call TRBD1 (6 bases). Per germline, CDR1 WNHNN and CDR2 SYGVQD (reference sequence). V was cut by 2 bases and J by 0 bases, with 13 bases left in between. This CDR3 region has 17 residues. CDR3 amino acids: CASSELPDSSNTGELFF. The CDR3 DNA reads TGCGCCAGCAGTGAGCTACCGGACAGCTCGAACACCGGGGAGCTGTTTTTT.